The 11 T cell receptor beta chains below were found in one sample sequenced in a study of T cell responses to AZD1222 COVID-19 vaccine. The method was immunoSEQ multiplex PCR; TCRdb's version includes in-frame clones alone and lacks a portion of them. This sample has about 120,000 clones, with roughly 90% found just once. The sequenced sample was peripheral blood, obtained 28 days after the second dose of the MenACWY control vaccine. The receptors were sampled from an adult who received the MenACWY meningococcal vaccine as a control.

This chain uses TRBV18 with TRBJ1-2, with D perhaps TRBD1 (5 bases). CDR1 and CDR2 (germline): KGHSH, LQKENI. This CDR3 comprises 14 residues. V was pared by 4 bases and J by 4 bases, with 13 bases between. The CDR3 coding sequence is TGTGCCAGCTCACTCATGGACACGTCCTATGGCTACACCTTC. Amino acids: CASSLMDTSYGYTF.

V and J are TRBV19 and TRBJ1-4; a possible D gene is TRBD1 (6 bases). The V gene lost 3 bases and the J gene lost 5 bases, with 13 bases spanning the gap. This CDR3 is 15 amino acids long. The V gene's germline CDR1 is LNHDA and CDR2 SQIVND (reference sequence). CDR3: CASSIGTGRNEKLFF. Here the CDR3 DNA reads TGTGCCAGTAGTATTGGTACAGGGAGGAATGAAAAACTGTTTTTT.

The chain has TRBV7-3 and TRBJ2-7; 8 bases fit TRBD2. There are 13 residues in the CDR3. With V trimmed by 2 bases and J by 4 bases, 1 base remained unmatched. In germline, CDR1 is SGHTA, CDR2 FQGTGA. This chain's CDR3 is CASSLSSGYEQYF. CDR3 bases: TGTGCCAGCAGCTTATCTAGCGGGTACGAGCAGTACTTC.

This clone has more than one count but fewer than ten. The chain couples TRBV27 to TRBJ1-5, with D hard to call. Trimming stripped 0 bases from V and 9 bases from J, with 9 bases between. The CDR3 totals 13 residues. Germline V lookup: CDR1 MNHEY, CDR2 SMNVEV (reference sequence). Here the CDR3 reads CASSLSGLGPQHF. The CDR3 coding sequence is TGTGCCAGCAGTTTATCAGGCCTTGGGCCCCAGCATTTT.

The chain joins TRBV4-3 to TRBJ2-1; no firm D call. The CDR3 runs to 12 residues. V was trimmed by 0 bases and J by 6 bases, leaving 3 bases between them. Germline CDR1 LGHNA, CDR2 YSLEER. This chain's CDR3 is CASSQDSNEQFF. The CDR3 DNA follows: TGCGCCAGCAGCCAAGATTCCAATGAGCAGTTCTTC.

The chain joins TRBV11-3 to TRBJ1-5, with D tentatively TRBD1 (5 bases). Trimming left V 4 bases short and J 4 bases short, with 17 bases between. Germline loops: CDR1 SGHNT, CDR2 YENEEA. The CDR3 length is 16 residues. The CDR3 is CASSSVGAHPNQPQHF. The CDR3 bases are TGTGCCAGCAGCTCAGTAGGGGCGCACCCTAATCAGCCCCAGCATTTT.

The V gene is TRBV5-1, the J gene TRBJ1-4, with a possible D match to TRBD1 (5 bases). Trimming pared 5 bases from V and 3 bases from J, leaving 11 bases between. The CDR3 totals 14 residues. CDR1 SGHRS and CDR2 YFSETQ come from the germline V gene. The CDR3 region is CASRVGQSNEKLFF. CDR3 DNA: TGCGCCAGCAGGGTGGGGCAATCTAATGAAAAACTGTTTTTT. Filled out from reference TRBV5-1 and TRBJ1-4, the complete variable domain reads KAGVTQTPRYLIKTRGQQVTLSCSPISGHRSVSWYQQTPGQGLQFLFEYFSETQRNKGNFPGRFSGRQFSNSRSEMNVSTLELGDSALYLCASRVGQSNEKLFFGSGTQLSVL.

The chain joins TRBV21-1 to TRBJ1-4. TRBV21-1 is flagged as a pseudogene. The CDR3 covers 8 residues. This CDR3 is CASSKGCF. For the CDR3, the DNA is TGTGCCAGCAGCAAAGGGTGTTTT.

V usage is TRBV7-9 and J usage is TRBJ1-5; TRBD1 aligns across 9 bases. Germline CDR1 is SEHNR and CDR2 is FQNEAQ (reference sequence). This CDR3 contains 16 residues. V was pared by 5 bases and J by 6 bases, with 11 bases of the junction left unmatched. The chain's CDR3 is CASSPHEGQGGQPQHF. In nucleotides, the CDR3 is TGTGCCAGCAGCCCACACGAGGGACAGGGAGGTCAGCCCCAGCATTTT.

The chain joins TRBV7-9 to TRBJ2-2; 9 positions match TRBD1. The CDR3 covers 18 residues. Unmatched junction bases numbered 16, after V lost 5 bases and J lost 6 bases. Looked up from germline, CDR1 is SEHNR and CDR2 is FQNEAQ (reference sequence). CDR3 protein: CASSRPPGGTGSAGELFF. CDR3 DNA: TGTGCCAGCAGCCGACCCCCGGGTGGGACAGGGAGTGCCGGGGAGCTGTTTTTT.

The chain is built from TRBV5-1 and TRBJ2-3; D is tentatively TRBD1 or TRBD2 (6 bases each). CDR3 length: 15 amino acids. CDR1 and CDR2 (germline): SGHRS, YFSETQ. Trimming left V 0 bases short and J 3 bases short, with 11 bases between. CDR3 nucleotide sequence: TGCGCCAGCAGCTTGGTCGGGGGCCCTACAGATACGCAGTATTTT. Translation gives CASSLVGGPTDTQYF.